This TCR beta chain stems from a study of T-cell reconstitution after alpha-beta-depleted transplantation in children. This clonotype came up a few times. Preparing the TCRbeta library involved the use of unique molecular identifiers. TCRdb redid the calling of the PCR reads with MiXCR, one entry per CDR3 protein. Of over 550,000 distinct CDR3 sequences listed, 10% to 13% are singletons. The clonotype originates from a human donor who donated a stem cell graft to a child with acute myeloid leukemia. The starting material was PBMCs from the stem cell graft donor, obtained from the stem cell graft.

The chain's CDR3 is CASSSRGVPMEAFF. The CDR3 nucleotides are TGTGCCAGCAGCTCCCGGGGAGTTCCAATGGAAGCTTTCTTT. The rearrangement joins TRBV7-2 to TRBJ1-1, with unresolved D. Trimming took off 4 bases at V and 8 bases at J, with 17 bases between the two ends. Germline V lookup: CDR1 SGHTA, CDR2 FQGNSA. The CDR3 consists of 14 residues.